This TCR beta chain was found in a study of T cell clones after liver transplantation. Across the whole study: Post-transplant blood was tracked for graft-donor-reactive T cell clones identified in a pre-transplant mixed lymphocyte reaction.

The germline CDR1 and CDR2 sequences are MNHEY and SMNVEV (reference sequence). The V and J ends lost 0 bases and 7 bases respectively, with 7 bases between them. This CDR3 is built from 13 residues. Study-wide results and caveats: Small, mixed patient groups and varying post-transplant times limit these conclusions. The donor-reactive repertoire was only partly measurable in two subjects, lacking donor cells.

Libraries were prepared by immunoSEQ multiplex PCR; TCRdb keeps only in-frame clonotypes and omits some of them. The sample contains some 120,000 clones, approximately 90% of which appear only once. Of note for this clone: Its antigen is unknown.

This receptor was identified in a human patient who received a liver transplant. Some T cells may be transferred from the graft donor. The rearrangement uses TRBV27 and TRBJ2-1; D is unclear. This specimen consisted of CD4+ T cells from blood, obtained 12 months after liver transplant. CDR3 nucleotides: TGTGCCAGCAGTTTATCGCCCGAGAATGAGCAGTTCTTC. Its translation is CASSLSPENEQFF.